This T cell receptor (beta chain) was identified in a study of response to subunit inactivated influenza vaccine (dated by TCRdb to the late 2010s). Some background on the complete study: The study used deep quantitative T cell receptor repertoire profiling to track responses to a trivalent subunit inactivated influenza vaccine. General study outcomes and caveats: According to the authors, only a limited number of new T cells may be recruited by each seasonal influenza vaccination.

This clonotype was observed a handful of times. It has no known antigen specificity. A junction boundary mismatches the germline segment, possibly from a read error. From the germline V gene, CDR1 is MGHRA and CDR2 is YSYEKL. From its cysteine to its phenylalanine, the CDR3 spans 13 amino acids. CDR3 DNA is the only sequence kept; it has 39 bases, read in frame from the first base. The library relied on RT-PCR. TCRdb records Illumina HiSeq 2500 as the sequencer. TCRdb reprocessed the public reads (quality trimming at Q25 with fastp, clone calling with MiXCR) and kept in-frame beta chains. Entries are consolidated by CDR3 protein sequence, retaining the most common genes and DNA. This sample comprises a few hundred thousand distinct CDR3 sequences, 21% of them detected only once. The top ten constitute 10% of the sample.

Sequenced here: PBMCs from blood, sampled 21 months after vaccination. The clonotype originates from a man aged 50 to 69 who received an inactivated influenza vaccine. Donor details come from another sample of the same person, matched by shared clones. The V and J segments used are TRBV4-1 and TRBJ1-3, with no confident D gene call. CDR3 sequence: CASSKESGNTIYF. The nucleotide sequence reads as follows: TGCGCCAGCAGCAAAGAATCTGGAAACACCATATATTTT.